This T cell receptor (beta chain) was observed in a study of OX40 agonist ivuxolimab in advanced cancers. Study as a whole: Prior checkpoint blockade (anti-PD-1, anti-PD-L1 or anti-CTLA-4) was permitted; approximately 44% had it. Broader study findings: Among T cells, CD8+ cells averaged more expanded clones than CD4+ cells.

Germline loops: CDR1 SGHRS, CDR2 YFSETQ. V shed 4 bases, J shed 2 bases, and the junction held 4 bases outside the gene matches. The CDR3 consists of 14 residues. Autoimmune disease history or systemic immunosuppression led to patient exclusion. Turning to this clone: What it recognizes is unknown.

Repertoires were generated with immunoSEQ multiplex PCR, while TCRdb's copy carries only in-frame clones and drops some. The sample yields about 50,000 clones, about 88% seen once. Source: CD4+ or CD8+ T cells sorted from blood, taken in a trial of the OX40 agonist ivuxolimab. The sequence came from an adult with an advanced solid tumor such as melanoma, head and neck, liver or kidney cancer. V and J are TRBV5-1 and TRBJ2-5; TRBD1 matches at 8 bases. CDR3 DNA sequence: TGCGCCAGCAGCGCCGGGACAGGTCAAGAGACCCAGTACTTC. Translated, it gives CASSAGTGQETQYF.